This TCR beta chain is from a study of beta chain features in type 1 diabetes. In the study overall: Across every sample, 100 million to 130 million sorted cells were examined in total.

This clone was seen a few times. Antigen specificity is unknown. Overall study results and limits: Moderate yet significant TCRB CDR3 shortening was seen in Type 1 diabetes patients in all four CD4+ subsets.

The sequenced template was cDNA made from the entire isolated RNA. Produced via immunoSEQ multiplex PCR; TCRdb's table is partial and in-frame only. The table shows around 40,000 clones, with 66% occurring only once. Between the trimmed V and J ends, which lost 4 bases and 2 bases, there was a span of 3 bases. CDR1 and CDR2 from the germline V gene are MNHGY and SVAAGI. This CDR3 comprises 11 residues. The sequence came from a woman aged 18-30 years with type 1 diabetes. The sequenced sample consisted of Tregs from blood. The chain carries TRBV6-9 and TRBJ2-7; no definite D call. DNA of the CDR3: TGTGCCAGCAGTTCTGCCTACGAGCAGTACTTC. This sequence encodes CASSSAYEQYF.